The 2 T cell receptor beta chains in this list originate from one sample, sequenced in a study of Ad26.COV2.S vaccination and SARS-CoV-2 variants listed by TCRdb under 2021. Library creation used the immunoSEQ multiplex PCR assay. Not all clones reach the TCRdb copy of this immuneACCESS table, which keeps in-frame sequences only. Checked studies attribute under half of the gap to unresolved V genes and leave the rest unexplained. The table for this sample lists around 350,000 clones; approximately 84% of them were counted only once. Jointly, the top ten make up 3% to 4% of the sample. The meaning of the sample's treatment or condition label: 15 to 20 received Ad26.COV2.S at low or high dose, single or two shots; 5 received placebo; per-sample allocation not given. For vaccine and placebo recipients, the sequenced repertoires came from samples collected on day 63 after the first injection. The specimen was peripheral blood, collected in a trial of Ad26.COV2.S vaccine versus placebo. These receptors were collected from a person aged 18 to 65 who received the Ad26.COV2.S COVID-19 vaccine or a placebo.

CDR3 DNA sequence: TGTGCCAGCAGTTTCCAAAGTCGGACAGGGCGTCACAATGAGCAGTTCTTC. This codes for CASSFQSRTGRHNEQFF. The V call is TRBV27, the J call TRBJ2-1, with 8 bases aligning to TRBD1. With 3 bases clipped from V and 5 bases from J, the junction kept 12 bases outside the gene matches. The germline V gene has CDR1 MNHEY and CDR2 SMNVEV (reference sequence). The CDR3 has 17 residues.

This chain connects TRBV20-1 to TRBJ2-5; a possible D gene is TRBD2 (7 bases). V was pared by 3 bases and J by 1 base, with 15 bases between. Per germline, CDR1 DFQATT and CDR2 SNEGSKA (reference sequence). There are 15 residues in the CDR3. In DNA form, the CDR3 reads TGCAGTGCTAGTATTGAGGGGGGGATCCAAGAGACCCAGTACTTC. Encoded protein: CSASIEGGIQETQYF.